This T cell receptor beta chain emerged from a study of T cell repertoires in cytomegalovirus infection. About the study: HLA-C-restricted CMV epitopes, recently identified, and well-studied HLA-B-restricted ones were used by the study. Matching HLA type and CMV infection were both indicated by public TCR beta signatures. Whole-study results and caveats: HLA-C-restricted TCR beta clonotypes specific for CMV led the ex vivo response.

TCRdb reprocessed the reads via MiXCR and lists one record per CDR3 protein. The sample lists 830,000 or so distinct CDR3 sequences; about 33% were seen once. In regard to this clonotype: No antigen is known for it.

CDR3 size: 13 residues. V shed 6 bases, J shed 9 bases, and the junction held 8 bases outside the gene matches. This sample comprised cultured CD8+ T cells from PBMCs, obtained from culture after CMV antigen stimulation. This chain uses TRBV12-3 or TRBV12-4 with TRBJ1-5, with 7 bases that match TRBD1. The sequence was collected from a human donor in good health (CMV status not recorded). Some clones in this sample may be carry-over from other donors' samples. The CDR3 bases are TGTGCCAGCAGCCGACAGGGATCCGCGCCCCAGCATTTT. As protein: CASSRQGSAPQHF.